Shown below are 15 T cell receptor beta chains from a single sample sequenced in a study of T-cell reconstitution after alpha-beta-depleted transplantation in children. Preparation of the TCRbeta library used unique molecular identifiers. MiXCR was run by TCRdb on the PCR reads, yielding one entry per CDR3 protein. Here the sample spans just over 350,000 distinct CDR3 sequences, 13% being singletons. The sequenced sample was PBMCs, obtained from the stem cell graft. Every receptor here comes from a human donor who donated a stem cell graft to a child with Fanconi anemia.

The table lists this clonotype with many counts. The CDR3 sequence: CASSLTRGEQYF. Here the CDR3 DNA reads TGTGCCAGCAGCCTTACTAGGGGAGAGCAGTACTTC. J is TRBJ2-7 and V is TRBV7-9, with D possibly called TRBD1 or TRBD2 (5 bases each). The CDR3 has 12 residues. V lost 5 bases, J lost 7 bases, and 12 bases lay in between. Germline loops: CDR1 SEHNR, CDR2 FQNEAQ (reference sequence).

The table lists this clonotype with a few counts. The V and J genes are TRBV3-1 and TRBJ1-6, with D possibly being TRBD1 (6 bases). The CDR3 is 16 residues long. Germline V gene sequence: CDR1 LGHDT, CDR2 YNNKEL (reference sequence). V dropped 3 bases and J dropped 6 bases, with 15 bases sitting between them. The CDR3 bases are TGTGCCAGCAGCCATTCTCAGGGGCTGGCTAATTCACCCCTCCACTTT. Amino acid sequence: CASSHSQGLANSPLHF.

The rearrangement joins TRBV5-1 to TRBJ2-2; D is tentatively TRBD1 or TRBD2 (6 bases each). Between the trimmed V and J ends, which lost 0 bases and 3 bases, there was a span of 9 bases. Germline loops: CDR1 SGHRS, CDR2 YFSETQ. The CDR3 has 15 residues. Written as DNA, the CDR3 is TGCGCCAGCAGCTTGGGGGGGGCGCACACCGGGGAGCTGTTTTTT. It specifies CASSLGGAHTGELFF. Together with reference TRBV5-1 and TRBJ2-2, the CDR3 gives the full variable domain: KAGVTQTPRYLIKTRGQQVTLSCSPISGHRSVSWYQQTPGQGLQFLFEYFSETQRNKGNFPGRFSGRQFSNSRSEMNVSTLELGDSALYLCASSLGGAHTGELFFGEGSRLTVL.

This clonotype was counted only a few times. This chain connects TRBV25-1 to TRBJ2-1, with 7 bases matching TRBD2. Germline CDR1 and CDR2: MGHDK and SYGVNS. CDR3 length: 13 residues. The J segment lost 4 bases and the V segment lost 6 bases, leaving 3 bases of the junction unmatched. CDR3: CASRGGEYNEQFF. The CDR3 DNA reads TGTGCCAGCAGGGGGGGGGAGTACAATGAGCAGTTCTTC.

This clonotype has at least ten counts. This chain uses TRBV5-1 with TRBJ1-5; D not resolved. V shed 0 bases and J shed 3 bases, with 7 bases lying between them. This CDR3 is 14 amino acids long. Germline V gene sequence: CDR1 SGHRS, CDR2 YFSETQ. For the CDR3, the DNA is TGCGCCAGCAGCTTGGAGGGTCTCAATCAGCCCCAGCATTTT. Translating it yields CASSLEGLNQPQHF.

This clonotype occurred a few times. The V call is TRBV6-2 or TRBV6-3, the J call TRBJ2-2, with D maybe TRBD1 (7 bases). Germline V gives CDR1 MNHEY, CDR2 SVGEGT. V was trimmed by 0 bases and J by 5 bases, leaving 13 bases between them. This CDR3 contains 16 residues. The DNA of the CDR3 is TGTGCCAGCAGTTACTCGGCGGGACAGCCAACCGGGGAGCTGTTTTTT. Protein: CASSYSAGQPTGELFF.

The rearrangement joins TRBV7-2 to TRBJ2-1; TRBD1 is a possible D gene (5 bases). The CDR3 length is 15 residues. V lost 3 bases to trimming and J lost 2 bases, with 11 bases between them. The germline V gene has CDR1 SGHTA and CDR2 FQGNSA. The CDR3: CASSFSDNTYNEQFF. The CDR3 DNA sequence: TGTGCCAGCAGCTTCTCGGACAACACCTACAATGAGCAGTTCTTC.

J is TRBJ1-5 and V is TRBV20-1, with TRBD1 matching 12 bases. The CDR3 length is 15 residues. CDR1 DFQATT and CDR2 SNEGSKA come from the germline V gene (reference sequence). The trim removed 5 bases at V and 0 bases at J, leaving 2 bases unmatched. The CDR3 DNA sequence: TGCAGTGCTGGGACAGGGGGCTATAGCAATCAGCCCCAGCATTTT. It yields the protein CSAGTGGYSNQPQHF.

This clonotype was recorded a few times. The V gene is TRBV5-8, the J gene TRBJ1-6, with D possibly being TRBD1 (6 bases). This CDR3 has 14 amino acids. The V gene lost 4 bases and the J gene lost 7 bases, with 12 bases spanning the gap. Per the germline V gene, CDR1 is SGHTS and CDR2 is YDEGEE. The chain's CDR3 is CASSPGRGNSPLHF. The CDR3 nucleotides are TGTGCCAGCAGCCCCGGGAGGGGGAATTCACCCCTCCACTTT.

This clonotype appeared many times. The chain carries TRBV29-1 and TRBJ2-1; 7 nucleotides align to TRBD2. The length of the CDR3 is 14 residues. CDR1 is SQVTM and CDR2 is ANQGSEA in the germline V gene. V was clipped by 2 bases and J by 3 bases; unmatched bases: 4. The CDR3: CSVERERDYNEQFF. CDR3 DNA sequence: TGCAGCGTTGAAAGGGAGCGGGACTACAATGAGCAGTTCTTC.

This clonotype was observed a few times. This chain links TRBV16 with TRBJ1-4, with 8 bases identical to TRBD1. The CDR3 is made up of 16 amino acids. V shed 2 bases and J 6 bases; nucleotides not matched to a gene: 8. The germline V gene has CDR1 KGHSY and CDR2 FQNENV. CDR3 region: CASSQATGTGHEKLFF. The CDR3 DNA is TGTGCCAGCAGCCAAGCAACCGGGACAGGACATGAAAAACTGTTTTTT.

This clonotype was counted a few times. The J gene is TRBJ2-1, the V gene TRBV29-1; 9 nucleotides line up with TRBD1. J gave up 8 bases and V 7 bases, and 6 bases lay outside the gene matches. Germline CDR1 and CDR2: SQVTM and ANQGSEA. The CDR3 is 12 residues long. Here the CDR3 reads CSGRQGVDEQFF. CDR3 nucleotides: TGCAGCGGGCGACAGGGGGTTGATGAGCAGTTCTTC.

This clonotype was observed a handful of times. The genes are TRBV5-1 and TRBJ2-2; tentatively, D is TRBD1 (6 bases). The CDR3 consists of 15 residues. Germline V gene sequence: CDR1 SGHRS, CDR2 YFSETQ. The ends were cut back, 2 bases at V and 7 bases at J, with 15 bases in the middle. CDR3 protein: CASSLNTGSYGELFF. DNA for the CDR3: TGCGCCAGCAGCTTAAACACAGGGTCATACGGGGAGCTGTTTTTT. The full variable domain, completed using reference TRBV5-1 and TRBJ2-2, is KAGVTQTPRYLIKTRGQQVTLSCSPISGHRSVSWYQQTPGQGLQFLFEYFSETQRNKGNFPGRFSGRQFSNSRSEMNVSTLELGDSALYLCASSLNTGSYGELFFGEGSRLTVL.

This clonotype was seen only a few times. The gene calls are TRBV19 and TRBJ2-1; 15 bases match TRBD2. The CDR3 runs to 18 residues. CDR1 is LNHDA and CDR2 is SQIVND in the germline V gene (reference sequence). Unmatched junction bases numbered 8, after V lost 6 bases and J lost 2 bases. In DNA form, the CDR3 reads TGTGCCAGTAGCTACTCCGGGACTAGCGGGGGGCCCTACAATGAGCAGTTCTTC. Encoded protein: CASSYSGTSGGPYNEQFF.

The chain has TRBV20-1 and TRBJ1-5; D is unclear. The germline gives CDR1 DFQATT, CDR2 SNEGSKA (reference sequence). V was pared by 0 bases and J by 3 bases, with 15 bases between. The CDR3 runs to 16 residues. The DNA of the CDR3 is TGCAGTGCTAGAGATAGATGGCAGACGAACAATCAGCCCCAGCATTTT. As protein: CSARDRWQTNNQPQHF.